This is a list of T cell receptor beta chains from one sample in a study of cytomegalovirus exposure and HLA in healthy donors. Assay: immunoSEQ multiplex PCR; the TCRdb copy retains only in-frame clones and omits some. The profile shows around 190,000 clones, around 77% of them singletons. Sequencing was carried out using PBMCs. The source of these receptors is a woman aged 25 to 39 in good health and CMV-seronegative. Both conserved end residues are part of each CDR3. D genes are given only for firm matches. Clone size is shown for a subset of rows, as once, few, many or a class of expanded clone.

J,D,V,size,CDR3,DNA
TRBJ1-5,NA,TRBV18,NA,CASSPTTEGQPQHF,TGTGCCAGCTCACCAACGACGGAGGGTCAGCCCCAGCATTTT
TRBJ2-3,TRBD2,TRBV6-1,NA,CASSGRLALITDTQYF,TGTGCCAGCAGTGGTAGACTAGCGCTAATCACAGATACGCAGTATTTT
TRBJ1-4,NA,TRBV27,NA,CASTFGAGTLSGKLFF,TGTGCCAGCACTTTTGGGGCGGGGACGCTGAGTGGAAAACTGTTTTTT
TRBJ1-1,NA,TRBV30,NA,CAEQGLGTEAFF,TGTGCCGAACAGGGCCTGGGCACTGAAGCTTTCTTT
TRBJ1-2,NA,TRBV6-1,NA,CASSEPLLYTGNYGYTF,TGTGCCAGCAGTGAGCCCCTCCTCTATACAGGGAACTATGGCTACACCTTC
TRBJ1-2,TRBD1,TRBV5-1,few,CASSLGVRTGGGSGYTF,TGCGCCAGCAGCTTGGGTGTTCGGACAGGGGGCGGCAGTGGCTACACCTTC
TRBJ2-3,NA,TRBV6-1,NA,CASIRTPGGADTQYF,TGTGCCAGCATTCGGACCCCTGGGGGCGCAGATACGCAGTATTTT
TRBJ2-2,TRBD2,TRBV10-3,NA,CAINRGLAGNTGELFF,TGTGCCATCAATAGGGGACTAGCGGGGAACACCGGGGAGCTGTTTTTT
TRBJ1-1,NA,TRBV6-5,NA,CASNYNGHTEAFF,TGTGCCAGCAACTATAACGGCCACACTGAAGCTTTCTTT
TRBJ1-2,NA,TRBV5-1,NA,CASSPIPDSPRSNTNYGYTF,TGCGCCAGCAGCCCCATCCCTGACAGTCCCCGGTCTAATACTAACTATGGCTACACCTTC
TRBJ2-1,TRBD1,TRBV6-6,NA,CASSVQGSSYNEQFF,TGTGCCAGCAGTGTACAGGGGAGCTCCTACAATGAGCAGTTCTTC
TRBJ2-5,NA,TRBV28,NA,CASSLGGDKETQYF,TGTGCCAGCAGTTTGGGCGGGGATAAAGAGACCCAGTACTTC
TRBJ2-3,TRBD1,TRBV28,NA,CEESGTGIPTDTQYF,TGTGAGGAATCCGGGACAGGGATCCCCACAGATACGCAGTATTTT
TRBJ1-4,NA,TRBV11-2,NA,CASSVQGVGNEKLFF,TGTGCCAGCAGCGTACAGGGCGTTGGTAATGAAAAACTGTTTTTT
TRBJ2-3,TRBD2,TRBV6-5,few,CASSYSSGSSTDTQYF,TGTGCCAGCAGTTACTCTAGCGGGTCAAGCACAGATACGCAGTATTTT
TRBJ1-2,NA,TRBV7-9,NA,CASSLGSYGYTF,TGTGCCAGCAGTCTGGGGAGCTATGGCTACACCTTC
TRBJ2-3,NA,TRBV7-9,NA,CASSPLGYGTSTDTQYF,TGTGCCAGCAGTCCCCTCGGTTACGGGACTAGCACAGATACGCAGTATTTT
TRBJ1-1,NA,TRBV5-1,NA,CASSSGQPNTEAFF,TGCGCCAGCAGCTCCGGACAGCCGAACACTGAAGCTTTCTTT
TRBJ2-7,TRBD2,TRBV18,once,CASSPLAGGSHEQYF,TGTGCCAGCTCACCACTAGCGGGAGGGTCCCACGAGCAGTACTTC
TRBJ1-5,NA,TRBV6-6,once,CASSPYRDSNQPQHF,TGTGCCAGCAGTCCTTACAGGGATAGCAATCAGCCCCAGCATTTT
TRBJ1-1,NA,TRBV2,NA,CASIGEVGTEAFF,TGTGCCAGCATAGGGGAGGTGGGCACTGAAGCTTTCTTT
TRBJ2-7,NA,TRBV6-1,NA,CASRITGESYEQYF,TGTGCCAGCAGGATAACAGGAGAATCCTACGAGCAGTACTTC